These 17 T cell receptor beta chains came from one sample sequenced in a study of regulatory T cells in long-lasting Graves disease. Arm-PCR of CDR3 regions and iRepertoire HTBI primers were the basis on which TCR beta libraries were built. Each CDR3 protein is one row after TCRdb ran MiXCR on the multiplex PCR reads. The sample has roughly 360,000 distinct CDR3 sequences; roughly 10% are singletons. Time point in this sample: newly diagnosed GD, antithyroid drugs for less than 3 months. Extracted RNA from PBMCs served as the source of the TCR library. These same records also appear under a second study, on T cells in Graves' hyperthyroidism and ophthalmopathy.

The sample in question was peripheral blood mononuclear cells (PBMCs), obtained at new diagnosis, from a patient treated with antithyroid drugs. The receptor set was obtained from a woman aged 18-29 years with Graves disease.

This clonotype was detected many times. V usage is TRBV12-3 or TRBV12-4 and J usage is TRBJ2-5, with TRBD1 identical over 7 bases. There are 15 residues in the CDR3. V was clipped by 6 bases and J by 3 bases; unmatched bases: 10. CDR3 residues: CASSQGQWGKETQYF. The CDR3 region has the DNA TGTGCCAGCAGCCAGGGACAGTGGGGAAAAGAGACCCAGTACTTC.

This clonotype was seen more than once but under ten times. J is TRBJ1-1 and V is TRBV11-1; possible D gene TRBD1, 5 bases. CDR1 is SGHAT, CDR2 FQDESV, per germline (reference sequence). The CDR3 has 20 residues. Trimming pared 1 base from V and 0 bases from J, leaving 24 bases between. CDR3: CASSLVPPQALGMMNTEAFF. The CDR3, as DNA: TGTGCCAGCAGCTTAGTACCGCCACAGGCTTTAGGAATGATGAACACTGAAGCTTTCTTT.

Ten or more counts support this clonotype. The rearrangement uses TRBV2 and TRBJ1-1, with D uncertain. The ends were cut back, 8 bases at V and 7 bases at J, with 11 bases in the middle. Looked up from germline, CDR1 is SNHLY and CDR2 is FYNNEI. CDR3 length: 11 residues. CDR3 DNA: TGTGCCAGCTTAGTGACCGTTGAAGCTTTCTTT. As protein: CASLVTVEAFF. Full variable domain (outside the CDR3, taken from reference TRBV2 and TRBJ1-1): EPEVTQTPSHQVTQMGQEVILRCVPISNHLYFYWYRQILGQKVEFLVSFYNNEISEKSEIFDDQFSVERPDGSNFTLKIRSTKLEDSAMYFCASLVTVEAFFGQGTRLTVV.

This clonotype was counted many times. The chain recombines TRBV11-2 with TRBJ2-5; 10 bases are a match to TRBD2. The ends lost 3 bases at V and 5 bases at J; junction bases unmatched: 12. In germline, CDR1 is SGHAT, CDR2 FQNNGV. The CDR3 runs 17 residues. The CDR3: CASSFRLAGVSGETQYF. CDR3 DNA: TGTGCCAGCAGCTTCCGCCTAGCGGGGGTCTCGGGGGAGACCCAGTACTTC.

This clonotype occurred a few times. This chain joins TRBV10-2 and TRBJ2-3, with D tentatively TRBD1 or TRBD2 (5 bases each). V lost 7 bases, J lost 2 bases, and 16 bases lay in between. The length of the CDR3 is 15 residues. The germline gives CDR1 WSHSY, CDR2 SAAADI. CDR3 in amino acids: CASTERGPNTDTQYF. In DNA, the CDR3 is TGCGCCAGCACGGAAAGGGGACCTAACACAGATACGCAGTATTTT.

This clonotype was detected a few times. This chain joins TRBV14 and TRBJ2-5; D assignment may be TRBD1 or TRBD2 (5 bases each). Germline lookup yields CDR1 SGHDN and CDR2 FVKESK. This CDR3 is 15 amino acids long. Between the trimmed V and J ends, which lost 0 bases and 2 bases, there was a span of 10 bases. CDR3 sequence reads: CASSQDWGRQETQYF. CDR3 DNA: TGTGCCAGCAGCCAAGATTGGGGACGGCAAGAGACCCAGTACTTC.

This clonotype was seen many times. The CDR3 DNA sequence: TGTGCCAGCACAAAAAAGGGGGCTGAGGGTTACGAGCAGTACTTC. Its translation is CASTKKGAEGYEQYF. The chain recombines TRBV28 with TRBJ2-7; 7 positions agree with TRBD1. Unmatched junction bases numbered 13, after V lost 7 bases and J lost 4 bases. The CDR3 is 15 residues long. The germline gives CDR1 MDHEN, CDR2 SYDVKM.

This clonotype was seen a few times. The chain links TRBV20-1 to TRBJ2-5, with 15 bases aligning to TRBD2. The V gene's germline CDR1 is DFQATT and CDR2 SNEGSKA (reference sequence). This CDR3 comprises 15 residues. After removal of 3 bases from V and 4 bases from J, the junction contained 3 bases not matched to a gene. In DNA form, the CDR3 reads TGCAGTGCTAGCGGACTAGCGGGGGGGGGAGAGACCCAGTACTTC. Protein product: CSASGLAGGGETQYF.

Ten or more counts support this clonotype. The chain joins TRBV7-3 to TRBJ2-1; TRBD2 is a possible D gene (6 bases). Germline V lookup: CDR1 SGHTA, CDR2 FQGTGA. CDR3 length equals 14 residues. Trimming removed 3 bases at V and 4 bases at J, with 10 bases between. As DNA, the CDR3 is TGTGCCAGCAGCTTGCCCGGGACTTACAATGAGCAGTTCTTC. Protein: CASSLPGTYNEQFF.

The table lists this clonotype with a few counts. The genes are TRBV29-1 and TRBJ1-1, with D unresolved. V shed 3 bases and J shed 1 base, with 21 bases lying between them. CDR1 SQVTM and CDR2 ANQGSEA come from the germline V gene. The CDR3 has 17 amino acids. CDR3 DNA: TGCAGCGTTGATCCCTCCTCAGTAGAAGTGGGGAACACTGAAGCTTTCTTT. Its translation is CSVDPSSVEVGNTEAFF.

In its sample, this clonotype was seen a few times. This rearrangement joins TRBV5-1 to TRBJ1-4, with no clear D. Per germline, CDR1 SGHRS and CDR2 YFSETQ. The CDR3 has 16 residues. The V end was cut by 1 base, the J end by 2 bases, with 12 bases between. CDR3 residues: CASSLTPTLTNEKLFF. The CDR3 coding sequence is TGCGCCAGCAGCTTGACCCCGACACTTACTAATGAAAAACTGTTTTTT.

Concerning this clonotype itself: Because the CDR3 is missing its conserved closing phenylalanine or tryptophan, this is likely a read error. V usage is TRBV24-1 and J usage is TRBJ2-1, with D unclear. Per germline, CDR1 KGHDR and CDR2 SFDVKD. V lost 4 bases and J lost 0, with 12 bases in between. CDR3 length: 16 residues. In DNA, the CDR3 is TGTGCCACCAGTGACCCTTATCTGAGCTCCTACAATGAGCAGTTCCTC. Protein sequence: CATSDPYLSSYNEQFL.

In the case of this clonotype: With a far larger clone one base away, a read error is the likely cause. The rearrangement links TRBV7-9 to TRBJ2-3; D gene uncertain. V was cut by 2 bases and J by 0 bases, with 12 bases left in between. CDR1 is SEHNR and CDR2 is FQNEAQ in the germline V gene (reference sequence). The CDR3 covers 16 residues. Here the CDR3 reads CASSLMWLTSTDTQYF. In DNA, the CDR3 is TGTGCCAGCAGCTTAATGTGGCTAACTAGCACAGATACGCAGTATTTT. The complete variable domain, with remaining parts taken from reference TRBV7-9 and TRBJ2-3, reads DTGVSQNPRHKITKRGQNVTFRCDPISEHNRLYWYRQTLGQGPEFLTYFQNEAQLEKSRLLSDRFSAERPKGSFSTLEIQRTEQGDSAMYLCASSLMWLTSTDTQYFGPGTRLTVL.

The V gene is TRBV3-1, the J gene TRBJ2-1; the match to TRBD2 covers 12 bases. Germline V CDR1 and CDR2: LGHDT, YNNKEL (reference sequence). With 1 base clipped from V and 4 bases from J, the junction kept 5 bases outside the gene matches. The CDR3 has 17 amino acids. CDR3 bases: TGTGCCAGCAGCCAAGTGACTAGCGGGAGAATATACAATGAGCAGTTCTTC. Its protein product is CASSQVTSGRIYNEQFF.

About this clonotype itself: A much larger clone is a single base away; this may be a read error. The chain has TRBV2 and TRBJ1-3; D uncertain. The CDR3 contains 13 residues. V lost 4 bases, J lost 0 bases, and 4 bases lay in between. Per the germline V gene, CDR1 is SNHLY and CDR2 is FYNNEI. The CDR3 loop is CASSVSSGNTIYF. CDR3 in DNA: TGTGCCAGCAGTGTTTCCTCTGGAAACACCATATATTTT.

This chain connects TRBV7-9 to TRBJ1-2; no definite D call. Trimming removed 1 base at V and 3 bases at J, with 9 bases between. This CDR3 is 14 amino acids long. The germline V gene has CDR1 SEHNR and CDR2 FQNEAQ (reference sequence). CDR3 DNA sequence: TGTGCCAGCAGCTTAGACGGGCGATACTATGGCTACACCTTC. Its translation: CASSLDGRYYGYTF.

This clonotype was counted ten times or more. The chain combines TRBV28 with TRBJ2-5, with D maybe TRBD1 (5 bases). The CDR3 loop spans 18 amino acids. With 3 bases removed from V and 2 bases from J, the gap between germline ends came to 22 bases. CDR1 and CDR2 (germline): MDHEN, SYDVKM. CDR3 in amino acids: CASSFSQGYKPHQETQYF. In DNA form, the CDR3 reads TGTGCCAGCAGTTTCAGCCAGGGATACAAACCGCATCAAGAGACCCAGTACTTC.